The TCR beta chain described here comes from a study of T cell changes during pregnancy in multiple sclerosis. Germline V lookup: CDR1 SNHLY, CDR2 FYNNEI. V lost 8 bases and J 2 bases, leaving 15 bases between the germline ends. This CDR3 is 15 amino acids long. Data came from immunoSEQ multiplex PCR; TCRdb stores just in-frame clones and leaves some out. The data contain roughly 110,000 clones, less than 95% of them singletons. This rearrangement joins TRBV2 to TRBJ2-2, with D hard to call. The sample consisted of peripheral blood, taken after pregnancy. The receptor was isolated from a female donor with multiple sclerosis, enrolled in a pregnancy study. The chain's CDR3 is CASSPEVANTGELFF. CDR3 in DNA: TGTGCCAGCTCCCCCGAGGTAGCCAACACCGGGGAGCTGTTTTTT.